These 32 T cell receptor beta chains were all obtained from the same sample, sequenced in a study of graft-versus-host responses after intestinal transplantation. TCRdb's table, derived via immunoSEQ multiplex PCR, lists solely in-frame clones and lacks some. The data hold 99,000 or so clones, with about 83% observed a single time. This specimen was PBMCs, taken 255 days after intestinal transplant. The source of these receptors is a human patient who received an intestinal transplant, so some T cells may come from the graft donor.

V gene TRBV2 combines with J gene TRBJ1-1, with TRBD1 matching over 9 bases. The CDR3 loop spans 14 amino acids. Germline V lookup: CDR1 SNHLY, CDR2 FYNNEI. Trimming took 6 bases from V and 7 from J; bases not matched to a gene: 9. The CDR3 reads CASSYGQGMGEAFF. CDR3 nucleotides: TGTGCCAGCAGCTATGGACAGGGGATGGGTGAAGCTTTCTTT.

The rearrangement joins TRBV5-1 to TRBJ1-3; D not certain. The CDR3 runs to 15 residues. V was trimmed by 0 bases and J by 0 bases, leaving 7 bases between them. Germline loops: CDR1 SGHRS, CDR2 YFSETQ. The CDR3 sequence is CASSLVGNSGNTIYF. The CDR3 coding sequence is TGCGCCAGCAGCTTGGTCGGGAACTCTGGAAACACCATATATTTT.

The chain carries TRBV5-6 and TRBJ2-2, with no clear D. Trimming cost V 0 bases and J 3 bases, with 3 bases left between them. The CDR3 consists of 13 residues. From germline, CDR1 is SGHDT and CDR2 YYEEEE. DNA of the CDR3: TGTGCCAGCAGCTTGGGTTACACCGGGGAGCTGTTTTTT. Protein product: CASSLGYTGELFF.

The DNA of the CDR3 is TGCGCCAGCAGCTTGGGGGTAGCGGTCTCCTACAATGAGCAGTTCTTC. It codes for CASSLGVAVSYNEQFF. This chain uses TRBV5-1 with TRBJ2-1, with a weak D call TRBD2 (6 bases). CDR3 length equals 16 residues. V was shortened by 0 bases and J by 0 bases, with 10 bases between the two germline ends. CDR1 is SGHRS, CDR2 YFSETQ, per germline. Complete variable domain (other parts from reference TRBV5-1 and TRBJ2-1): KAGVTQTPRYLIKTRGQQVTLSCSPISGHRSVSWYQQTPGQGLQFLFEYFSETQRNKGNFPGRFSGRQFSNSRSEMNVSTLELGDSALYLCASSLGVAVSYNEQFFGPGTRLTVL.

The table lists this clone with a count of one. The J gene is TRBJ2-7, the V gene TRBV19; D gene ambiguous. V was trimmed by 3 bases and J by 1 base, leaving 10 bases between them. The CDR3 extends over 14 amino acids. Looked up from germline, CDR1 is LNHDA and CDR2 is SQIVND (reference sequence). In DNA, the CDR3 is TGTGCCAGTAGTATTCTGGGCAGGTCCTACGAGCAGTACTTC. Translating it yields CASSILGRSYEQYF. Full variable domain (rest looked up from reference TRBV19 and TRBJ2-7): DGGITQSPKYLFRKEGQNVTLSCEQNLNHDAMYWYRQDPGQGLRLIYYSQIVNDFQKGDIAEGYSVSREKKESFPLTVTSAQKNPTAFYLCASSILGRSYEQYFGPGTRLTVT.

This clone was seen a handful of times. DNA of the CDR3: TGCGCCAGCAGCTTGGAGGTCGGGACAGGGAAAAACATTCAGTACTTC. It yields the protein CASSLEVGTGKNIQYF. This chain connects TRBV5-1 to TRBJ2-4; TRBD1 agrees at 9 bases. The CDR3 is made up of 16 amino acids. The V and J ends lost 0 bases and 4 bases, in that order; junction bases with no gene match: 5. Germline lookup yields CDR1 SGHRS and CDR2 YFSETQ.

The table lists this clone with a few counts. This chain connects TRBV28 to TRBJ2-7; either TRBD1 or TRBD2 may fit D (5 bases each). The germline gives CDR1 MDHEN, CDR2 SYDVKM. Trimming took 6 bases from V and 7 from J, leaving 13 bases between them. CDR3 length equals 12 residues. CDR3 DNA sequence: TGTGCCAGCAGGAGGGACGAATTTGAGCAGTACTTC. It encodes CASRRDEFEQYF.

The chain employs TRBV11-3 and TRBJ1-2, with 9 bases identical to TRBD1. Losses at the gene ends were 0 bases for V and 8 bases for J; bases not matched to a gene: 10. Germline-derived CDR1 and CDR2 are SGHNT and YENEEA. The CDR3 extends over 16 amino acids. The CDR3, as DNA: TGTGCCAGCAGCTTAGATAAGGACAGGGGATTTAACGGCTACACCTTC. It yields the protein CASSLDKDRGFNGYTF.

This clone was picked up a small number of times. The CDR3, as DNA: TGTGCCAGCAGCCCTGAAATGGAGACCCAGTACTTC. This sequence encodes CASSPEMETQYF. The chain has TRBV7-9 and TRBJ2-5; D call uncertain. The CDR3 has 12 residues. Trimming removed 5 bases from V and 5 bases from J, with 9 bases in between. Per the germline V gene, CDR1 is SEHNR and CDR2 is FQNEAQ (reference sequence).

This clone was observed once. J is TRBJ1-2 and V is TRBV4-2; weak D call: TRBD1 (5 bases). CDR1 is LGHNA, CDR2 YNFKEQ, per germline. The CDR3 is 17 residues long. The V end lost 3 bases, the J end lost 4 bases, and 21 bases lay between the germline ends. The CDR3: CASSHLGGREVSYGYTF. The DNA of the CDR3 is TGTGCCAGCAGCCACCTGGGGGGACGGGAAGTCAGCTATGGCTACACCTTC.

This chain connects TRBV6-1 to TRBJ1-4, with D hard to call. Looked up from germline, CDR1 is MNHNS and CDR2 is SASEGT. The V gene lost 6 bases and the J gene lost 5 bases, with 13 bases spanning the gap. The CDR3 is 14 amino acids. The CDR3 DNA sequence: TGTGCCAGCAGGGGTACAATCCAGAATGAAAAACTGTTTTTT. It specifies CASRGTIQNEKLFF.

This rearrangement joins TRBV6-1 to TRBJ2-6; perhaps D is TRBD1 or TRBD2 (5 bases each). The CDR3 loop spans 15 amino acids. CDR1 is MNHNS and CDR2 is SASEGT in the germline V gene. Trimming took 6 bases from V and 1 from J, leaving 10 bases between them. As DNA, the CDR3 is TGTGCCAGCAGGGATGAGGGGTCTGGGGCCAACGTCCTGACTTTC. Translated, it gives CASRDEGSGANVLTF.

The V gene is TRBV6-7, the J gene TRBJ1-5, with D possibly matching TRBD1 (5 bases). TRBV6-7 is an ORF; its function is uncertain. The V gene lost 0 bases and the J gene lost 4 bases, with 25 bases spanning the gap. The CDR3 contains 20 residues. CDR3 amino acids: CASSYSTVIGWGPPNQPQHF. The CDR3 DNA reads TGTGCCAGCAGTTACTCGACGGTTATCGGATGGGGCCCCCCGAATCAGCCCCAGCATTTT.

This clone was recorded a few times. V is TRBV28 and J is TRBJ2-5; tentatively, D is TRBD1 (5 bases). Germline-derived CDR1 and CDR2 are MDHEN and SYDVKM. V was trimmed by 6 bases and J by 0 bases, leaving 8 bases between them. This CDR3 is built from 13 residues. The CDR3 here is CASRRQYQETQYF. CDR3 DNA sequence: TGTGCCAGCAGACGACAGTACCAAGAGACCCAGTACTTC.

This sequence joins TRBV18 and TRBJ2-5, with D unresolved. The CDR3 is made up of 12 amino acids. Germline loops: CDR1 KGHSH, CDR2 LQKENI. V was clipped by 2 bases and J by 3 bases, with 4 bases between them. The CDR3 region is CASSPFEETQYF. CDR3 sequence (DNA): TGTGCCAGCTCACCATTCGAAGAGACCCAGTACTTC.

This chain uses TRBV2 with TRBJ2-1; 7 bases line up with TRBD1. The CDR3 covers 14 residues. Germline CDR1 SNHLY, CDR2 FYNNEI. Unmatched junction bases numbered 6, after V lost 3 bases and J lost 7 bases. CDR3 DNA: TGTGCCAGCAGTGAGGACAGGTTTGATAATGAGCAGTTCTTC. It specifies CASSEDRFDNEQFF.

The chain recombines TRBV7-3 with TRBJ2-1, with 7 bases identical to TRBD2. The CDR3 is 13 amino acids. The germline V gene encodes CDR1 SGHTA and CDR2 FQGTGA. With 6 bases clipped from V and 6 bases from J, the junction kept 5 bases outside the gene matches. CDR3 sequence (DNA): TGTGCCAGCAGTTTCGGGGGGTTCAATGAGCAGTTCTTC. Translation: CASSFGGFNEQFF. The full variable domain, completed using reference TRBV7-3 and TRBJ2-1, is GAGVSQTPSNKVTEKGKYVELRCDPISGHTALYWYRQSLGQGPEFLIYFQGTGAADDSGLPNDRFFAVRPEGSVSTLKIQRTERGDSAVYLCASSFGGFNEQFFGPGTRLTVL.

DNA for the CDR3: TGTGCCAGCTCACCACCTCCAGCACTCTACGAGCAGTACGTC. This translates into CASSPPPALYEQYV. The chain has TRBV18 and TRBJ2-7; D unresolved. The CDR3 length is 14 residues. Trimming removed 0 bases from V and 3 bases from J, with 9 bases in between. The germline CDR1 and CDR2 sequences are KGHSH and LQKENI.

This clone was detected only once. V and J are TRBV5-4 and TRBJ2-7; TRBD2 matches at 9 bases. This CDR3 has 13 amino acids. Trimming cost V 4 bases and J 4 bases; bases outside gene matches: 3. From germline, CDR1 is SGHNT and CDR2 YYREEE (reference sequence). The CDR3 here is CASSPTSGYEQYF. The CDR3, as DNA: TGTGCCAGCAGCCCTACTAGCGGGTACGAGCAGTACTTC.

In this sample, this clone turned up once. V usage is TRBV5-1 and J usage is TRBJ2-1, with TRBD2 matching over 9 bases. The CDR3 spans 15 residues. Germline CDR1 is SGHRS and CDR2 is YFSETQ. V dropped 0 bases and J dropped 4; count of bases not matched to a gene: 2. The CDR3 DNA is TGCGCCAGCAGCTTGGGGGCGGGAGGGTACAATGAGCAGTTCTTC. Translated: CASSLGAGGYNEQFF.

CDR3 in amino acids: CASSLLSAIPAGNEQFF. The DNA for the CDR3 is TGTGCCAGCAGCTTATTGTCGGCTATCCCAGCCGGCAATGAGCAGTTCTTC. The chain joins TRBV11-2 to TRBJ2-1; D is undetermined. In germline, CDR1 is SGHAT, CDR2 FQNNGV. Deletions cut 2 bases from V and 6 bases from J, with 20 bases between. CDR3 length equals 17 residues.

CDR3 amino acids: CASSTDRSYGTEAFF. The CDR3 region has the DNA TGTGCCAGTAGTACTGACAGGTCTTATGGCACTGAAGCTTTCTTT. J is TRBJ1-1 and V is TRBV19, with D perhaps matching TRBD1 (6 bases). The CDR3 is 15 amino acids. V lost 4 bases to trimming and J lost 4 bases, with 16 bases between them. Per germline, CDR1 LNHDA and CDR2 SQIVND (reference sequence).

The J gene is TRBJ1-1, the V gene TRBV2; D is perhaps TRBD1 (5 bases). The CDR3 has 15 amino acids. The germline V gene encodes CDR1 SNHLY and CDR2 FYNNEI. V was shortened by 1 base and J by 4 bases, with 13 bases between the two germline ends. In nucleotides, the CDR3 is TGTGCCAGCAGTGAAGGCAGGGTGGGGTTCACTGAAGCTTTCTTT. Residues: CASSEGRVGFTEAFF.

This clone was found once. CDR3 protein: CASSLVQGPTNTEAFF. CDR3 bases: TGTGCCAGCAGCTTAGTACAGGGCCCAACGAACACTGAAGCTTTCTTT. The chain uses TRBV7-8 and TRBJ1-1; D is perhaps TRBD1 (6 bases). Germline values: CDR1 SGHVS, CDR2 FQNEAQ. Trimming pared 1 base from V and 1 base from J, leaving 13 bases between. The CDR3 is 16 amino acids.

The genes are TRBV4-2 and TRBJ2-1; a weak D match, TRBD2 (6 bases). The CDR3 runs 16 residues. The V gene lost 0 bases and the J gene lost 8 bases, with 17 bases spanning the gap. Germline CDR1 and CDR2: LGHNA and YNFKEQ. The DNA of the CDR3 is TGTGCCAGCAGCCAAGACTTGGGGGGAGGTTTCTATGAGCAGTTCTTC. Protein: CASSQDLGGGFYEQFF.

This chain uses TRBV27 with TRBJ2-2, with 7 bases that match TRBD1. V trimming: 6 bases; J trimming: 2 bases; junction bases outside the gene matches: 3. This CDR3 region has 14 residues. Germline V gene lookup returns CDR1 MNHEY and CDR2 SMNVEV (reference sequence). CDR3 sequence (DNA): TGTGCCAGCAGATACAGGGGAAACACCGGGGAGCTGTTTTTT. This sequence encodes CASRYRGNTGELFF.

V gene TRBV5-6 combines with J gene TRBJ1-1; D possibly corresponds to TRBD1 (5 bases). The CDR3 length is 13 residues. Germline CDR1 SGHDT, CDR2 YYEEEE. V was clipped by 2 bases and J by 4 bases, with 9 bases between them. Written as DNA, the CDR3 is TGTGCCAGCAGCTTTGGGGCGGGCACTGAAGCTTTCTTT. Amino acid sequence: CASSFGAGTEAFF.

This clone occurred a few times. The gene calls are TRBV19 and TRBJ1-3; 7 bases are shared with TRBD1. The J segment lost 4 bases and the V segment lost 9 bases, leaving 3 bases of the junction unmatched. Germline V gene sequence: CDR1 LNHDA, CDR2 SQIVND (reference sequence). This CDR3 has 12 residues. CDR3 DNA: TGTGCCAGCCGACAGGGAGGAAACACCATATATTTT. This gives the protein CASRQGGNTIYF.

The rearrangement links TRBV6-5 to TRBJ1-1; weak D call: TRBD1 (6 bases). The CDR3 runs 14 residues. Looked up from germline, CDR1 is MNHEY and CDR2 is SVGAGI. Trimming left V 0 bases short and J 11 bases short, with 16 bases between. CDR3 nucleotides: TGTGCCAGCAGTTACTCAGGGGGACGAAGGGACGCTTTCTTT. Translating it yields CASSYSGGRRDAFF.

The chain has TRBV10-2 and TRBJ2-3; D possibly corresponds to TRBD2 (7 bases). Between the trimmed V and J ends, which lost 3 bases and 6 bases, there was a span of 16 bases. The CDR3 totals 15 residues. From germline, CDR1 is WSHSY and CDR2 SAAADI. CDR3 sequence: CASSEGGGPIDTQYF. The CDR3 nucleotides are TGCGCCAGCAGTGAAGGGGGGGGGCCTATCGATACGCAGTATTTT.

This clone was recorded only once. This rearrangement joins TRBV7-9 to TRBJ2-2; perhaps D is TRBD1 or TRBD2 (5 bases each). The germline CDR1 and CDR2 sequences are SEHNR and FQNEAQ (reference sequence). Trimming removed 5 bases from V and 3 bases from J, with 13 bases in between. CDR3 length equals 15 residues. CDR3 region: CASSTRDGHTGELFF. DNA of the CDR3: TGTGCCAGCAGCACCAGGGACGGACACACCGGGGAGCTGTTTTTT.

CDR3 coding DNA: TGTGCCAGCAGTCCCCGGACTAGCCTAATAGTTCGGGAGACCCAGTACTTC. Protein: CASSPRTSLIVRETQYF. The J gene is TRBJ2-5, the V gene TRBV27, with TRBD2 matching over 8 bases. Per the germline V gene, CDR1 is MNHEY and CDR2 is SMNVEV (reference sequence). This CDR3 contains 17 residues. Trimming cost V 5 bases and J 5 bases; bases outside gene matches: 16.